This T cell receptor beta chain was captured in a study of CD8 T cells in Susac syndrome. This clonotype was recorded only once. Sequencing of TCR beta was undertaken in CD8+ and CD4+ T cells derived from blood. FACS enriched CD8+ TEMRA cells, while bulk CD8+ and CD4+ were negatively isolated. RNA totalling roughly 0.45 to 1 ug underwent reverse transcription with random hexamers. Amplification of TCR beta CDR3 used immunoSEQ multiplex PCR across 54 Vbeta and 13 Jbeta. In TCRdb, the immunoSEQ multiplex PCR reads were re-called with MiXCR into one record per CDR3 protein. In the table there are 100,000 to 150,000 distinct CDR3 sequences, about 92% of which are singletons. V was shortened by 5 bases and J by 0 bases, with 13 bases between the two germline ends. The CDR3 has 15 residues. Looked up from germline, CDR1 is MNHEY and CDR2 is SVGEGT.

The gene calls are TRBV6-2 or TRBV6-3 and TRBJ2-5; D is uncertain. This sequence was found in a human donor with multiple sclerosis. The sample taken for sequencing was CD4+ T cells from PBMCs. The CDR3, as DNA: TGTGCCAGCAGTGCCCCGGGCGCGTACCAAGAGACCCAGTACTTC. Translating gives CASSAPGAYQETQYF.